This T cell receptor (beta chain) was captured by sequencing in a study of response to subunit inactivated influenza vaccine. Study findings and constraints: It was the authors' suggestion that each seasonal influenza vaccination recruits few new T cells.

Concerning this clonotype: The target antigen is unknown.

V lost 4 bases to trimming and J lost 0 bases, with 15 bases between them. Germline-derived CDR1 and CDR2 are LGHNA and YNFKEQ. The CDR3 covers 16 residues. TCRdb reprocessed the RT-PCR reads via MiXCR and lists one record per CDR3 protein. The sample lists some 500,000 distinct CDR3 sequences; 10% to 15% were seen once. This chain links TRBV4-2 with TRBJ1-1, with D possibly TRBD1 on 5 matching bases. The sample consisted of PBMCs from blood, taken roughly 45 days after vaccination. The receptor was derived from a man in his forties or fifties who received an inactivated influenza vaccine. CDR3 loop: CASSRPGQTMNTEAFF. CDR3 nucleotides: TGTGCCAGCAGCCGCCCGGGGCAGACCATGAACACTGAAGCTTTCTTT.